One sample yielded the 9 T cell receptor beta chains listed below, sequenced in a study of shared clonotypes between healthy human individuals. Sequencing was performed with immunoSEQ multiplex PCR; in TCRdb, only in-frame clones are kept and a portion is missing. This sample yields over 2 million clones, of which 85% to 95% are seen a single time; 0.37% belongs to the top ten. Material for sequencing was naive CD4+ T cells from PBMCs. The sample's subset: CD45RA+ positively selected. The receptors were sampled from a man younger than 35 in good health. Some clones in this sample may be carry-over from other donors' samples.

The genes are TRBV4-1 and TRBJ2-5, with TRBD2 matching 10 bases. With V trimmed by 4 bases and J by 5 bases, 7 bases remained unmatched. The CDR3 runs to 15 residues. Germline V CDR1 and CDR2: MGHRA, YSYEKL. DNA for the CDR3: TGCGCCAGCAGCCGGTCGAGCGGGAGGGGTGAGACCCAGTACTTC. Protein sequence: CASSRSSGRGETQYF.

The V and J genes are TRBV21-1 and TRBJ1-2; TRBD1, the table's D call, was not compared with the DNA. TRBV21-1 is assigned pseudogene status. The CDR3 has 14 residues. The CDR3 DNA is TGTGCCAGCAGCCCGCAGACAGGGGGGCGGCTTTTCACCTTC. This codes for CASSPQTGGRLFTF.

The chain combines TRBV27 with TRBJ2-1; 8 bases map to TRBD2. This CDR3 has 14 amino acids. Germline trimming cut 6 bases from V and 6 bases from J; bases unmatched to any gene: 7. Germline V CDR1 and CDR2: MNHEY, SMNVEV (reference sequence). DNA for the CDR3: TGTGCCAGCAGACCGGGACTAGAGATCAATGAGCAGTTCTTC. It yields the protein CASRPGLEINEQFF.

This clone was seen only once. J is TRBJ1-2 and V is TRBV5-1; D not certain. Germline CDR1 is SGHRS and CDR2 is YFSETQ. This CDR3 is 13 amino acids long. With 0 bases removed from V and 7 bases from J, the gap between germline ends came to 10 bases. The chain's CDR3 is CASSLEADTGYTF. CDR3 in DNA: TGCGCCAGCAGCTTGGAGGCTGACACTGGCTACACCTTC. The full variable domain, with the rest looked up from reference TRBV5-1 and TRBJ1-2, is KAGVTQTPRYLIKTRGQQVTLSCSPISGHRSVSWYQQTPGQGLQFLFEYFSETQRNKGNFPGRFSGRQFSNSRSEMNVSTLELGDSALYLCASSLEADTGYTFGSGTRLTVV.

The CDR3 protein is CASSLDDLTGELFF. CDR3 sequence (DNA): TGCGCCAGCAGCTTGGACGACTTGACCGGGGAGCTGTTTTTT. V and J are TRBV5-1 and TRBJ2-2; D gene ambiguous. V dropped 0 bases and J dropped 5 bases, with 8 bases sitting between them. The CDR3 totals 14 residues. Germline V gives CDR1 SGHRS, CDR2 YFSETQ.

The chain recombines TRBV15 with TRBJ2-3; D remains unclear. The CDR3 totals 14 residues. The germline V and J ends were trimmed by 2 bases and 3 bases, with 9 bases remaining between them. Germline V gives CDR1 LNHNV, CDR2 YYDKDF (reference sequence). In DNA form, the CDR3 reads TGTGCCACCAGCAGACTCCAGTATACAGATACGCAGTATTTT. As protein: CATSRLQYTDTQYF.

The chain has TRBV27 and TRBJ1-1; no clear D gene. The CDR3 consists of 14 residues. The germline V and J ends were trimmed by 5 bases and 1 base, with 11 bases remaining between them. Germline CDR1 MNHEY, CDR2 SMNVEV (reference sequence). The CDR3 DNA sequence: TGTGCCAGCAGTCCGATCGGGTCGAACACTGAAGCTTTCTTT. This translates into CASSPIGSNTEAFF.

J is TRBJ2-3 and V is TRBV5-4, with D possibly TRBD1 on 6 matching bases. CDR1 and CDR2 (germline): SGHNT, YYREEE (reference sequence). The CDR3 is made up of 16 amino acids. Trimming took 3 bases from V and 2 from J, leaving 16 bases between them. This CDR3 reads CASSYPRGDYTDTQYF. CDR3 DNA sequence: TGTGCCAGCAGCTACCCCAGGGGCGACTACACAGATACGCAGTATTTT.

The rearrangement links TRBV29-1 to TRBJ2-5, with TRBD1 matching 9 bases. The CDR3 totals 17 residues. The V and J ends lost 7 bases and 0 bases, in that order; junction bases with no gene match: 15. Germline CDR1 and CDR2: SQVTM and ANQGSEA. CDR3: CSGRTDRGGWYQETQYF. The CDR3 DNA reads as TGCAGCGGACGAACAGACAGGGGGGGATGGTACCAAGAGACCCAGTACTTC.